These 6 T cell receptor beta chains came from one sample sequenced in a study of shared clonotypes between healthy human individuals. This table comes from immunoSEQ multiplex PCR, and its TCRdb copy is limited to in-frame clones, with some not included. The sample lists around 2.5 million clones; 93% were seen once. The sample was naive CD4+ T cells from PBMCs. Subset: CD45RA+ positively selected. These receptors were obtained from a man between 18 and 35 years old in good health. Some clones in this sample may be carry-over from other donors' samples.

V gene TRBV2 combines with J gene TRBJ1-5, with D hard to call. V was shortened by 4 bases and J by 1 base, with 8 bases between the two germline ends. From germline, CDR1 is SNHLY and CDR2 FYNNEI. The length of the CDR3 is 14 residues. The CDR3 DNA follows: TGTGCCAGCAGTGCGGCCAGGAGCAATCAGCCCCAGCATTTT. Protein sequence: CASSAARSNQPQHF.

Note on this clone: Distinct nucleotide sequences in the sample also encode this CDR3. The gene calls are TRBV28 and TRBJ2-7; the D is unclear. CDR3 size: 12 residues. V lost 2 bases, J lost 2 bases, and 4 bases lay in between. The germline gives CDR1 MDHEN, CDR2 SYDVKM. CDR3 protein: CASSLQAYEQYF. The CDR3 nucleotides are TGTGCCAGCAGTTTACAGGCCTACGAGCAGTACTTC.

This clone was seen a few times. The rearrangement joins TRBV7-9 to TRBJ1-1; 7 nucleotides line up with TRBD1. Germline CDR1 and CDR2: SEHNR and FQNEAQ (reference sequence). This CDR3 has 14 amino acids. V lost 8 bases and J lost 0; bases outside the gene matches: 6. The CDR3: CASGRGYLNTEAFF. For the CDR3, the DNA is TGTGCCAGCGGCAGGGGGTACCTGAACACTGAAGCTTTCTTT.

CDR3 DNA: TGCGCCAGCAGTCAGGTGACCGAGCAGTACTTC. The encoded protein is CASSQVTEQYF. The genes are TRBV23-1 and TRBJ2-7; the D is unclear. TRBV23-1 is sorted into the ORF group, with uncertain function. V gave up 3 bases and J gave up 6 bases, with 6 bases separating them. This CDR3 contains 11 residues.

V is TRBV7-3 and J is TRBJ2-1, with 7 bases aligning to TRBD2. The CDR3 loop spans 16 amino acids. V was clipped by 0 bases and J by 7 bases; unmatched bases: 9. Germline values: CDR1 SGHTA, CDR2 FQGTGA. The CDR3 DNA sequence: TGTGCCAGCAGCTTAACTCGGGCTAGCGGAGGTAATGAGCAGTTCTTC. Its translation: CASSLTRASGGNEQFF.

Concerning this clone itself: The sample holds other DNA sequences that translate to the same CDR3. In DNA form, the CDR3 reads TGTGCCAGCAGTTACTCGGGCCGAACCGGGGAGCTGTTTTTT. Amino acid sequence: CASSYSGRTGELFF. The chain employs TRBV6-5 and TRBJ2-2; D remains ambiguous. V was cut by 0 bases and J by 5 bases, with 7 bases left in between. The V gene's germline CDR1 is MNHEY and CDR2 SVGAGI. The CDR3 consists of 14 residues.